A single TCR beta chain is shown here with its context. This sample is part of a study of blood T cell repertoires in COVID-19. Study-wide background: Sites across the United States, Italy and Spain contributed samples from acute and convalescent COVID-19. Sample material is recorded as cDNA or gDNA derived from T cells, B-cell-depleted T cells, or PBMCs.

Methods used by the authors: Amplification of reference gene primers provided the estimated nucleated cell counts. Profiling relied on immunoSEQ multiplex PCR, and the TCRdb table lists in-frame clones only, not all of them. V, J and clone size are those of that table, while D and trimming were read from the DNA. Found here are 35,000 to 45,000 clones, around 84% of them singletons; the top ten hold approximately 59%. The sequence was collected from a man aged 70-80 years with acute or convalescent COVID-19. Sequenced: peripheral blood.

As DNA, the CDR3 is TGTGCCAGCAGCCTCAGGGTGGACACCGGGGAGCTGTTTTTT. It specifies CASSLRVDTGELFF. The chain recombines TRBV6-5 with TRBJ2-2; a weak D match, TRBD1 (5 bases). Trimming removed 6 bases from V and 3 bases from J, with 11 bases in between. CDR3 length: 14 residues. CDR1 and CDR2 (germline): MNHEY, SVGAGI.